A selection of T cell receptor beta chains follows, all from one sample in a study of cytomegalovirus exposure and HLA in healthy donors. Here immunoSEQ multiplex PCR was the method, and the copy in TCRdb shows in-frame clones only, minus some. The sample contains some 89,000 clones, over 70% of which appear only once. The sample was PBMCs. Receptor source: a man aged 55 to 70 in good health and CMV-seronegative. Each CDR3 is given with its conserved first and last residue. D genes are given only for firm matches. Expanded clones are given a class, and other clones once, few, many or no size at all.

>.|16|TRBJ2-7|few|TRBV18
TGTGCCAGCTCACCAGAGACAGGCGGGGGAATGTACGAGCAGTACTTC
CASSPETGGGMYEQYF
>TRBD2|13|TRBJ2-5|.|TRBV9
TGTGCCAGCAATCGGAGGGAGGGCGAAGACCAGTACTTC
CASNRREGEDQYF
>.|14|TRBJ2-4|few|TRBV6-4
TGTGCCAGCAGTGACTCTGGGCAGTCAAACATTCAGTACTTC
CASSDSGQSNIQYF
>.|18|TRBJ1-1|.|TRBV13
TGTGCCAGCAGCCGGGTCCTGGGGGCAGCGCAATTGAACACTGAAGCTTTCTTT
CASSRVLGAAQLNTEAFF
>TRBD2|13|TRBJ2-7|few|TRBV11-2
TGTGCCAGCAGCTTATTGGGGGGGGTGAGGCAGTACTTC
CASSLLGGVRQYF
>TRBD2|16|TRBJ2-3|few|TRBV7-8
TGTGCCAGCAGCTCCCAGACTAGCGGGGGAACGGATACGCAGTATTTT
CASSSQTSGGTDTQYF
>TRBD2|14|TRBJ2-5|.|TRBV6-1
TGTGCCAGCAGGAGCACTAGCGGGGTCGAGACCCAGTACTTC
CASRSTSGVETQYF
>TRBD2|18|TRBJ2-5|few|TRBV5-1
TGCGCCAGCAGCTTGGCGGGACTAGCGGAGGGCAGGCAAGAGACCCAGTACTTC
CASSLAGLAEGRQETQYF
>TRBD1|15|TRBJ1-4|few|TRBV10-3
TGTGCCATCAGTTTTACCGGGACAGGGTCTGAAAAACTGTTTTTT
CAISFTGTGSEKLFF
>TRBD2|13|TRBJ2-1|.|TRBV5-1
TGCGCCAGCAAGGGACTAGTCACGGCTGAGCAGTTCTTC
CASKGLVTAEQFF
>.|15|TRBJ2-3|few|TRBV7-6
TGTGCCAGCAGCTTAACGTGGGGCCCCACAGATACGCAGTATTTT
CASSLTWGPTDTQYF
>.|19|TRBJ2-7|.|TRBV5-4
TGTGCCAGCAGCTTGGACCCCGCCAGGGCCCCCCAAAGTGGATACGAGCAGTACTTC
CASSLDPARAPQSGYEQYF
>TRBD2|17|TRBJ2-2|.|TRBV11-2
TGTGCCAGCAGCTTAGATACCAGCGGGACCTTCACCGGGGAGCTGTTTTTT
CASSLDTSGTFTGELFF
>.|18|TRBJ1-6|.|TRBV12-5
TGTGCTAGTGGTTTGGTACTCGGGAGAGGGTCCTATAATTCACCCCTCCACTTT
CASGLVLGRGSYNSPLHF
>.|16|TRBJ2-5|.|TRBV5-1
TGCGCCAGCAGCTTGGCGGGGTCGGCGGGATTAGAGACCCAGTACTTC
CASSLAGSAGLETQYF
>TRBD1|12|TRBJ2-7|.|TRBV10-2
TGCGCCAGTACAACAGGGGCCTACGAGCAGTACTTC
CASTTGAYEQYF
>.|16|TRBJ2-1|.|TRBV10-3
TGTGCCACCTCGACAGGGTCAGGGGCGGGACACAATGAGCAGTTCTTC
CATSTGSGAGHNEQFF
>.|14|TRBJ2-1|.|TRBV15
TGTGCCACCAGCATTACAGCGGGCGTTGATGAGCAGTTCTTC
CATSITAGVDEQFF
>.|16|TRBJ2-5|once|TRBV6-8
TGTGCCAGCAGTTACTCGTGTACAGCTAATATGGAGACCCAGTACTTC
CASSYSCTANMETQYF
>TRBD1|18|TRBJ2-3|.|TRBV5-6
TGTGCCAGCAGCTCGGGCAGACCGGGACAGTACCTAAAAGATACGCAGTATTTT
CASSSGRPGQYLKDTQYF
>TRBD2|20|TRBJ2-1|.|TRBV12-5
TGTGCTAGTGGTTTGGTACGGATATGGGGGTCGAGCGGGGGGTACAATGAGCAGTTCTTC
CASGLVRIWGSSGGYNEQFF
>.|12|TRBJ2-1|.|TRBV10-3
TGTGCCATCAGTGACACTAGCAATGAGCAGTTCTTC
CAISDTSNEQFF
>.|13|TRBJ1-1|.|TRBV19
TGTGCCAGTAGTATTGGACAGAACACTGAAGCTTTCTTT
CASSIGQNTEAFF
>TRBD2|15|TRBJ2-7|.|TRBV7-8
TGTGCCAGCAGCACAGCCCCGGGACTAGCCTACGAGCAGTACTTC
CASSTAPGLAYEQYF
>TRBD1|18|TRBJ1-4|once|TRBV19
TGTGCCAGTATTTCGAAATCCCGGGACAGAAAAGGAGGTGAAAAACTGTTTTTT
CASISKSRDRKGGEKLFF
>.|12|TRBJ2-1|few|TRBV29-1
TGCAGCGTGGTGGAGTCCTACAATGAGCAGTTCTTC
CSVVESYNEQFF
>.|14|TRBJ1-1|.|TRBV5-1
TGCGCCAGCAGCTTCGGACTTCTGAACACTGAAGCTTTCTTT
CASSFGLLNTEAFF
>.|14|TRBJ1-1|.|TRBV5-1
TGCGCCAGCAGCTTGGATCCGGGGAACACTGAGGCTTTCTTT
CASSLDPGNTEAFF
>.|15|TRBJ2-5|once|TRBV7-2
TGTGCCAGCAGCTCAGGGCTAGGACGGCAAGAGACCCAGTACTTC
CASSSGLGRQETQYF
>TRBD2|16|TRBJ2-5|.|TRBV5-4
TGTGCCAGCAGCTTGGAGGCTAGCGGGAGCTTGGAGACCCAGTACTTC
CASSLEASGSLETQYF
>TRBD2|15|TRBJ2-3|.|TRBV7-8
TGTGCCAGCAGCTCAGGACTAGGAGACACAGATACGCAGTATTTT
CASSSGLGDTDTQYF
>TRBD1|15|TRBJ1-1|few|TRBV4-3
TGCGCCAGCGGATACTTCGGACAGGGACGTGACGAAGCTTTCTTT
CASGYFGQGRDEAFF
>.|14|TRBJ2-3|.|TRBV30
TGTGCCTGGAGTAAGAGCGCCTACACAGATACGCAGTATTTT
CAWSKSAYTDTQYF
>.|15|TRBJ2-2|.|TRBV15
TGTGCCACCAGCACCCCTATGGCGAACACCGGGGAGCTGTTTTTT
CATSTPMANTGELFF
>TRBD2|16|TRBJ2-3|.|TRBV5-4
TGTGCCAGCAGCCCTCCCGACGGGGGGGCGCAAGATACGCAGTATTTT
CASSPPDGGAQDTQYF
>TRBD2|16|TRBJ2-5|.|TRBV30
TGTGCCTGGAAGGCCAAATTGACTAGCGGGGAGCAGACCCAGTACTTC
CAWKAKLTSGEQTQYF
>TRBD1|14|TRBJ1-5|.|TRBV19
TGTGCCAGTAGACAGGGGGCTGGCAATCAGCCCCAGCATTTT
CASRQGAGNQPQHF
>.|14|TRBJ1-4|once|TRBV19
TGTGCCAGTCGGGCAGGGTCGACTAATGAAAAACTGTTTTTT
CASRAGSTNEKLFF
>.|15|TRBJ2-7|.|TRBV7-6
TGTGCCAGCAGTCGCCGGACAGACCGTTCCTACGAGCAGTACTTC
CASSRRTDRSYEQYF
>.|15|TRBJ2-7|.|TRBV7-2
TGTGCCAGCAGCTTAGCGGGGGGGCCTAGGAACGAGCAGTACTTC
CASSLAGGPRNEQYF
>.|12|TRBJ2-3|.|TRBV29-1
TGCAGCGTTGACACAGGGTCAGATACGCAGTATTTT
CSVDTGSDTQYF
>TRBD1|16|TRBJ1-1|.|TRBV12-5
TGTGCTAGTGGGGTACCAACCGGGACAGGGAGACCTGAAGCTTTCTTT
CASGVPTGTGRPEAFF
>TRBD1|14|TRBJ2-7|few|TRBV7-2
TGTGCCAGCAGCCCGAACAGGGGGACCTACGAGCAGTACTTC
CASSPNRGTYEQYF
>TRBD1|17|TRBJ1-1|.|TRBV27
TGTGCCAGCAGATTCCTACAGGGGGCAGATCCGAACACTGAAGCTTTCTTT
CASRFLQGADPNTEAFF
>TRBD2|14|TRBJ2-3|few|TRBV7-2
TGTGCCAGTGGAGCGGGGGCTAGCACAGATACGCAGTATTTT
CASGAGASTDTQYF
>.|14|TRBJ2-1|.|TRBV29-1
TGCAGCGTTGGAAGTATAGCGACCTACAATGAGCAGTTCTTC
CSVGSIATYNEQFF
>TRBD2|18|TRBJ2-5|.|TRBV7-2
TGTGCCAGCAGCTTCAGAGCGGGGACTAGCGGGCGGCAAGAGACCCAGTACTTC
CASSFRAGTSGRQETQYF
>.|14|TRBJ1-1|few|TRBV18
TGTGCCAGCTCACCACCGATGCAGGGCCTTTTGGCTTTCTTT
CASSPPMQGLLAFF
>.|15|TRBJ1-1|.|TRBV15
TGTGCCACCAGCGTCCGGACGGGGGTACAGACTGAAGCTTTCTTT
CATSVRTGVQTEAFF
>TRBD1|16|TRBJ1-4|few|TRBV5-1
TGCGCCAGCAGCTTGGGGGGGACAGGGGTCGATGAAAAACTGTTTTTT
CASSLGGTGVDEKLFF
>TRBD1|13|TRBJ1-2|.|TRBV6-4
TGTGCCAGCAGCCCGACAGGGAACTATGGCTACACCTTC
CASSPTGNYGYTF
>.|13|TRBJ1-6|few|TRBV2
TGTGCCAGCAAGGACTCGCGAAATTCACCCCTCCACTTT
CASKDSRNSPLHF
>TRBD1|13|TRBJ1-1|.|TRBV6-5
TGTGCCAGCAGGAGACAGGGGGCAGCGGAAGCTTTCTTT
CASRRQGAAEAFF